The sequence of this T cell receptor (beta chain) was determined in a study of T cells in Graves' hyperthyroidism and ophthalmopathy. This clonotype was recorded at least ten times. Researchers took RNA transcripts and amplified the TCR beta CDR3 regions from them. Using the HTBI primer set, a first-round RT-PCR was run on the TCR CDR3. From the multiplex PCR reads, TCRdb called clonotypes with MiXCR, one entry per CDR3 protein. Among around 400,000 distinct CDR3 sequences listed, 20% to 25% were seen once. The CDR3 is made up of 17 amino acids. Germline V lookup: CDR1 MDHEN, CDR2 SYDVKM. The trim removed 3 bases at V and 4 bases at J, leaving 12 bases unmatched.

Sequences were obtained from blood. The origin of this receptor is a middle-aged man with Graves' hyperthyroidism. The chain combines TRBV28 with TRBJ1-1; TRBD1 agrees at 9 bases. The CDR3 spells CASSLRGWTGEGTEAFF. CDR3 bases: TGTGCCAGCAGTTTGAGGGGCTGGACAGGGGAAGGCACTGAAGCTTTCTTT.